This T cell receptor (beta chain) was recovered during a study of T cell responses to AZD1222 COVID-19 vaccine. About the study: Second-dose recipients at about 4 or about 12 weeks were treated as one pooled group.

On this clone: Its antigen is currently unknown.

General study points: In a largely white British group with more females than males, clonal diversity was possibly underestimated. Baseline seropositives among AZD1222 recipients totaled only 5 to 7.

Data came from immunoSEQ multiplex PCR; TCRdb stores just in-frame clones and leaves some out. The sample lists around 170,000 clones, approximately 91% occurring once. CDR1 and CDR2 from the germline V gene are SGHDT and YYEEEE. The CDR3 contains 14 residues. Trimming stripped 5 bases from V and 0 bases from J, with 9 bases between. This sample comprised peripheral blood, obtained on day 0 of AZD1222 vaccination. The TCR sequence derives from an adult in good health. This chain connects TRBV5-6 to TRBJ2-1, with D possibly TRBD2 on 6 matching bases. This CDR3 reads CASSRGSSYNEQFF. The CDR3 coding sequence is TGTGCCAGCAGTCGGGGGAGCTCCTACAATGAGCAGTTCTTC.